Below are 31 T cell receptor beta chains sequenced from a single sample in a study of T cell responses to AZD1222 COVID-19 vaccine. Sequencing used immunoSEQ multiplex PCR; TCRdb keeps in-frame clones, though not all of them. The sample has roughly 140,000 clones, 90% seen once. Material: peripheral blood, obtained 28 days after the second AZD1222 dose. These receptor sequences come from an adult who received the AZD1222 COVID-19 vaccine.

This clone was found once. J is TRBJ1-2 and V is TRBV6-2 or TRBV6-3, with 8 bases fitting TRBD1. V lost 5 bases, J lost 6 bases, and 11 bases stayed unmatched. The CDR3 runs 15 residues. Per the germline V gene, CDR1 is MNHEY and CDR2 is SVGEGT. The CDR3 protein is CASSHPDRGRDGYTF. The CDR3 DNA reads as TGTGCCAGCAGTCACCCAGACAGGGGAAGGGATGGCTACACCTTC.

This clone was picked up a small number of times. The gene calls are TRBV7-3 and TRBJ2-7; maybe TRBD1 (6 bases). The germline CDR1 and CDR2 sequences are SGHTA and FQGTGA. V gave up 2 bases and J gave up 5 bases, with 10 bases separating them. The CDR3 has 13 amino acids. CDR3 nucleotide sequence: TGTGCCAGCAGCTTAGGACAGAGGGACGAGCAGTACTTC. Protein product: CASSLGQRDEQYF.

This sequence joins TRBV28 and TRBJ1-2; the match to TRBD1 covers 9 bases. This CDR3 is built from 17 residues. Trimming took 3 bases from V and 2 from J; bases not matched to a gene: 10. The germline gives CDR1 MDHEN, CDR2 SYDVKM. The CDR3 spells CASSLDDRGRTNYGYTF. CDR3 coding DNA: TGTGCCAGCAGTTTGGACGACAGGGGGAGGACGAACTATGGCTACACCTTC.

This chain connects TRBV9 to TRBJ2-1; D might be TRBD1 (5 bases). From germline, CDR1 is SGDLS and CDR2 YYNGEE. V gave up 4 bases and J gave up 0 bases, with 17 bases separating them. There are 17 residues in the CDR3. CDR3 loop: CASSPPLTASSYNEQFF. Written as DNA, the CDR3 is TGTGCCAGCAGCCCGCCCCTGACAGCCAGCTCCTACAATGAGCAGTTCTTC.

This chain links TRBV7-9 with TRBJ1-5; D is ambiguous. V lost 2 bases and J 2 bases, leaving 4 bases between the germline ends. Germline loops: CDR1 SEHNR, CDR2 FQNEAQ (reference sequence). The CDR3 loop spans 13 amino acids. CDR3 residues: CASSLTGNQPQHF. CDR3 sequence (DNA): TGTGCCAGCAGCTTAACGGGCAATCAGCCCCAGCATTTT. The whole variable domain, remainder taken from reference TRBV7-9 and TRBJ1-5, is DTGVSQNPRHKITKRGQNVTFRCDPISEHNRLYWYRQTLGQGPEFLTYFQNEAQLEKSRLLSDRFSAERPKGSFSTLEIQRTEQGDSAMYLCASSLTGNQPQHFGDGTRLSIL.

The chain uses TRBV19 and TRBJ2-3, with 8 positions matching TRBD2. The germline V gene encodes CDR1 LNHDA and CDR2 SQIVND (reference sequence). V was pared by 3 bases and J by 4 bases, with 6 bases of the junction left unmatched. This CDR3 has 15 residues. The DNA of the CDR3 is TGTGCCAGTAGTATTAACGGGGGGGTGCCAGATACGCAGTATTTT. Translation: CASSINGGVPDTQYF.

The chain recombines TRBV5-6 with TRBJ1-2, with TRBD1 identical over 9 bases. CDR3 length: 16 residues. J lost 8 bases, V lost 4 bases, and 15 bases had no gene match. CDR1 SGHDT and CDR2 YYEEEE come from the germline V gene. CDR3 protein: CASSGHGGGTGSGYTF. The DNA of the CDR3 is TGTGCCAGCAGCGGACATGGAGGCGGGACAGGGAGCGGCTACACCTTC.

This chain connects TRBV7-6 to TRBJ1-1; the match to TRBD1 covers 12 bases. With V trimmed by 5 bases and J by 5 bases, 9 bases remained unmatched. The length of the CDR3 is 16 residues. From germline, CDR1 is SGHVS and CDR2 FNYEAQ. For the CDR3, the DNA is TGTGCCAGCAGCGGTGGGACAGGGGGCGCAGGAACTGAAGCTTTCTTT. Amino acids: CASSGGTGGAGTEAFF.

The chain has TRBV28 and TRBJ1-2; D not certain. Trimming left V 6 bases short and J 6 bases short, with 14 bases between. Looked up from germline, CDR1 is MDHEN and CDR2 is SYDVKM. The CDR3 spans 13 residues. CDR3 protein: CASRPDVVHGYTF. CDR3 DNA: TGTGCCAGCAGGCCGGACGTAGTTCATGGCTACACCTTC.

CDR3 loop: CASTSPGMNTEAFF. The CDR3 DNA reads TGTGCCAGTACGTCCCCAGGGATGAACACTGAAGCTTTCTTT. V is TRBV19 and J is TRBJ1-1, with D perhaps matching TRBD1 (5 bases). The ends were cut back, 7 bases at V and 0 bases at J, with 12 bases in the middle. Germline V CDR1 and CDR2: LNHDA, SQIVND (reference sequence). The CDR3 is made up of 14 amino acids.

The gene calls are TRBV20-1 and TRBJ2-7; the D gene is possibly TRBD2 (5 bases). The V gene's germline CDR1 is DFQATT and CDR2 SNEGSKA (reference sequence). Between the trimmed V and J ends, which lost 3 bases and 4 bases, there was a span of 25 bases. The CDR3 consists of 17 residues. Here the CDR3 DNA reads TGCAGTGCTAGTGCTGGAGGACTCCGGGCGACGGGGTACGAGCAGTACTTC. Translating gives CSASAGGLRATGYEQYF.

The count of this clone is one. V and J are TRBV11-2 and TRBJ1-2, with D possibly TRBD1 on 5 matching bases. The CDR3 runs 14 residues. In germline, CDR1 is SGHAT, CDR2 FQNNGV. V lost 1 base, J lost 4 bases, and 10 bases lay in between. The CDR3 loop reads CASSLVGGGYGYTF. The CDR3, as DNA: TGTGCCAGCAGCTTAGTCGGGGGGGGCTATGGCTACACCTTC.

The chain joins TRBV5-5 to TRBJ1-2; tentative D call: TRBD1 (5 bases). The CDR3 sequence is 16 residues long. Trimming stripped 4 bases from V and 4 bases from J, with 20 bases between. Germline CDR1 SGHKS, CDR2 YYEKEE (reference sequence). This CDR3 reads CASSPSPAGTIYGYTF. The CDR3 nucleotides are TGTGCCAGCAGCCCAAGCCCGGCGGGGACTATCTATGGCTACACCTTC.

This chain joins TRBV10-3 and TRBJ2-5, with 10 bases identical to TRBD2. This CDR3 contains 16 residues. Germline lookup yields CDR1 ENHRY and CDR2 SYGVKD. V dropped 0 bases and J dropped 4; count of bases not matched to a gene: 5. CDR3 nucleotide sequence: TGTGCCATCAGTGAGTCGGCTAGCGGGAGAGGAGAGACCCAGTACTTC. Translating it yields CAISESASGRGETQYF.

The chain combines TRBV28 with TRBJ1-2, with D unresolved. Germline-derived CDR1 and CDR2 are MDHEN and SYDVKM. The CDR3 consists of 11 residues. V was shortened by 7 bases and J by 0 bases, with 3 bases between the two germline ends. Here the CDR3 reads CASMANYGYTF. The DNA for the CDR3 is TGTGCCAGCATGGCTAACTATGGCTACACCTTC.

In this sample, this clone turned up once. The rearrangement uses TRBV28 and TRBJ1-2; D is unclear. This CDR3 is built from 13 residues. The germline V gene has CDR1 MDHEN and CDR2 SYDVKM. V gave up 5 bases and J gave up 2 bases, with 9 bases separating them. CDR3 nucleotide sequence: TGTGCCAGCAGTGAGGGAGGGAACTATGGCTACACCTTC. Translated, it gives CASSEGGNYGYTF.

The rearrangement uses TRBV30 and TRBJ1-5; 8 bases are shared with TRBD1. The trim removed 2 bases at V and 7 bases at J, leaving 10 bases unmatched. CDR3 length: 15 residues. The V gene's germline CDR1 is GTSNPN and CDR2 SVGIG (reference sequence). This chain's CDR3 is CAWSPIGQGGQPQHF. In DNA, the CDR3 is TGTGCCTGGAGTCCTATTGGACAGGGTGGCCAGCCCCAGCATTTT.

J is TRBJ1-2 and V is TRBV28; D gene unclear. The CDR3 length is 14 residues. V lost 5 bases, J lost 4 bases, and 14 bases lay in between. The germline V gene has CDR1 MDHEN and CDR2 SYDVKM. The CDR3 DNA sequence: TGTGCCAGCAGTCAATCCGGACGGACCTATGGCTACACCTTC. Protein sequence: CASSQSGRTYGYTF.

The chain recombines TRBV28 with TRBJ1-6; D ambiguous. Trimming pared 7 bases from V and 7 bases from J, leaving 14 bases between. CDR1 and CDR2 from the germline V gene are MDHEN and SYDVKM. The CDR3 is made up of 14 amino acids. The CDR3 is CASKPEFGNSPLHF. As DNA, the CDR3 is TGTGCCAGCAAACCCGAGTTCGGGAATTCACCCCTCCACTTT. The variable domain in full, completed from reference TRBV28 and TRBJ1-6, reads DVKVTQSSRYLVKRTGEKVFLECVQDMDHENMFWYRQDPGLGLRLIYFSYDVKMKEKGDIPEGYSVSREKKERFSLILESASTNQTSMYLCASKPEFGNSPLHFGNGTRLTVT.

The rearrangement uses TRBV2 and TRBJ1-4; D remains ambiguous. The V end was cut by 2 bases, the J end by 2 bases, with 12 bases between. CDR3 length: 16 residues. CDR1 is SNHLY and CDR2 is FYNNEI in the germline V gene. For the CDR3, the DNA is TGTGCCAGCAGTGAATTGGGTTCGGGGACTAATGAAAAACTGTTTTTT. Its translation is CASSELGSGTNEKLFF.

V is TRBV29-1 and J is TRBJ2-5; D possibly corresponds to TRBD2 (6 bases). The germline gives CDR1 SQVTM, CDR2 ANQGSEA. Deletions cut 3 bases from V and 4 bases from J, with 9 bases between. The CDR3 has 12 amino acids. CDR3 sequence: CSVDLGGETQYF. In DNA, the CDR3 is TGCAGCGTTGACTTGGGGGGAGAGACCCAGTACTTC.

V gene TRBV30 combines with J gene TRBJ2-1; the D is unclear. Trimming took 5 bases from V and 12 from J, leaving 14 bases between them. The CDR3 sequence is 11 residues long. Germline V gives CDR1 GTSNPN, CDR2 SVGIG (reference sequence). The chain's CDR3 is CAWASQFGQFF. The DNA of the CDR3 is TGTGCCTGGGCCTCACAGTTTGGGCAGTTCTTC.

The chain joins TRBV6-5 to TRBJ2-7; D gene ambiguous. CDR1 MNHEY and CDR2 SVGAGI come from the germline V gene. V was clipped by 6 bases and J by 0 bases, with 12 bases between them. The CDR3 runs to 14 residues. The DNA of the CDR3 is TGTGCCAGCAGGGACGTACCACTCTCCTACGAGCAGTACGTC. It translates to CASRDVPLSYEQYV.

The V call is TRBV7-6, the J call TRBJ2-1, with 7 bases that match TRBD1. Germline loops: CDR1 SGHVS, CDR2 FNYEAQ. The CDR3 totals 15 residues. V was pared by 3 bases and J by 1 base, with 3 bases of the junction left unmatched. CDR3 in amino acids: CASSFPTGSYNEQFF. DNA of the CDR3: TGTGCCAGCAGCTTCCCGACAGGGTCCTACAATGAGCAGTTCTTC.

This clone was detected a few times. CDR3 DNA sequence: TGTGCCAGCAGTGAGGAGCGGGGGACGTCCTACGAGCAGTACGTC. It is translated as CASSEERGTSYEQYV. V usage is TRBV6-1 and J usage is TRBJ2-7; 8 bases align to TRBD2. CDR3 length: 15 amino acids. V lost 3 bases to trimming and J lost 1 base; unmatched junction nucleotides: 5. In germline, CDR1 is MNHNS, CDR2 SASEGT.

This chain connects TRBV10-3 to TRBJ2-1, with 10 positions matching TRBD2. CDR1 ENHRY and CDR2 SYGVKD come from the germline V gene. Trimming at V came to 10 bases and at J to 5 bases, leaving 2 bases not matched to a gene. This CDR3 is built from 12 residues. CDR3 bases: TGTGCCACCGGACTAGCGGACAATGAGCAGTTCTTC. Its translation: CATGLADNEQFF.

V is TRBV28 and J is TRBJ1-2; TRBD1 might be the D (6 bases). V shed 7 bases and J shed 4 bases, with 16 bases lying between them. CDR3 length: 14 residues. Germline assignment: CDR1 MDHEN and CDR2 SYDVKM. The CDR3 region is CASITGTQGYGYTF. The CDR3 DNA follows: TGTGCCAGCATAACCGGGACACAAGGCTATGGCTACACCTTC.

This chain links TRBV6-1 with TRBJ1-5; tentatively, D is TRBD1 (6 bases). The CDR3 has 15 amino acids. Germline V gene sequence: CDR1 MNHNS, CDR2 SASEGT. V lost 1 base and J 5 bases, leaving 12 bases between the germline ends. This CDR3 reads CASSEGVGGDQPQHF. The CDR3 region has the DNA TGTGCCAGCAGTGAAGGAGTGGGGGGCGATCAGCCCCAGCATTTT.

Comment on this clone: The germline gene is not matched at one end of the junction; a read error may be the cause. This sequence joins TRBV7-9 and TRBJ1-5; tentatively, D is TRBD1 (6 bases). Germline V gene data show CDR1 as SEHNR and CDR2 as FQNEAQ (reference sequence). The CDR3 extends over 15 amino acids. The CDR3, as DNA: TGTGCCAGCAGCTTAGGCGGGGGGCGCAAACAGCCCCAGCATTTT. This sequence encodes CASSLGGGRKQPQHF.

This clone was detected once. The CDR3 reads CSASDRGRDEKLFF. CDR3 sequence (DNA): TGCAGTGCTAGTGACAGGGGCAGGGATGAAAAACTGTTTTTT. V is TRBV20-1 and J is TRBJ1-4; 8 bases map to TRBD1. Unmatched junction bases numbered 6, after V lost 3 bases and J lost 6 bases. This CDR3 contains 14 residues. The germline gives CDR1 DFQATT, CDR2 SNEGSKA (reference sequence).

In DNA, the CDR3 is TGCAGCGTCCGCGACCTAAAGAGGGGCTACACCTTC. Translating it yields CSVRDLKRGYTF. The chain recombines TRBV29-1 with TRBJ1-2; no firm D call. The CDR3 is 12 residues long. From germline, CDR1 is SQVTM and CDR2 ANQGSEA. Trimming took off 6 bases at V and 8 bases at J, with 16 bases between the two ends.